This T cell receptor beta chain was recovered during a study of hypomethylating agent response in myelodysplastic syndrome. About this clone: The antigen remains unidentified.

Original processing methods: Approximately 1.5% of fewer than 200,000 clonotypes matched previously reported viral-epitope-specific VDJdb entries. TCRdb keeps only in-frame clones here, not all; method: immunoSEQ multiplex PCR. That table furnishes V, J and clone size, whereas the DNA furnished D and trimming. This sample carries approximately 2,000 clones, 80% to 85% of them seen once, and the ten largest clones take 25% to 35%. This CDR3 has 16 amino acids. The J segment lost 2 bases and the V segment lost 6 bases, leaving 9 bases of the junction unmatched. Germline V lookup: CDR1 KGHSH, CDR2 LQKENI. Bulk bone marrow was analyzed without sorting T-cell subsets. Study conclusions and caveats: Lack of age-matching between healthy donors and MDS patients could bias comparison. Across all patients and within response groups, hypomethylating treatment left richness, diversity and clonality without significant change.

The origin of this receptor is a human donor with myelodysplastic syndrome. This chain joins TRBV18 and TRBJ2-1, with 8 bases fitting TRBD1. Sample: bone marrow, taken before or after starting hypomethylating agent treatment for myelodysplastic syndrome (not recorded which). CDR3 DNA sequence: TGTGCCAGCTCTCAACTCCGACAGGGGACCTACAATGAGCAGTTCTTC. Amino acids: CASSQLRQGTYNEQFF.